This section outlines one TCR beta chain sequence together with its context. Its specific antigen is unknown. A single base separates this from a much larger clone, so it may be a read error. RNA was extracted from bulk unsorted tissue and checked for quality with a NanoDrop ND-1000 and an Agilent 2100. The donors were newly diagnosed lung cancer patients admitted for thoracic surgery in China from August to November 2014 who had not received prior chemotherapy. The study excluded patients who had received radiotherapy or chemotherapy before or who had another cancer at the same time. Pieces of surgical tissue measuring about 1-2.1 cm3 were kept in RNAlater solution and stored at -80 degrees C until use. This specimen comes from a study of tumor and adjacent non-tumor tissue in lung cancer (dated by TCRdb to 2016 to 2019). Broadly, across the study: Of the cohort, around eleven patients had adenocarcinoma, 2 had squamous cell carcinoma and 1 had small cell lung cancer. Among the approximately 15 patients, ages ranged from about 31 to 76 years, around 10 were men and 5 were women, and disease was TNM stage I to III. In total, sequencing yielded fewer than 150 million productive TCRbeta reads, which works out to an average of roughly 4.2 million reads per sample. The study compared bulk TCRbeta repertoires between lung tumor tissue and matched distant non-tumor lung tissue from 15 or so lung cancer patients. For each patient, one tumor sample and one normal lung sample were taken, giving a few dozen paired specimens that underwent TCRbeta CDR3 sequencing. Study-wide conclusions, independent of this receptor: Peripheral blood was not sequenced, so blood TCRbeta repertoires in these lung cancer patients were not examined. Significantly higher TCR diversity (inverse Simpson) was observed in tumor tissue than in normal lung tissue (around 450 vs 150, P = 0.0075, Mann-Whitney U test). A significantly larger cumulative share of the repertoire was made up by the top 100 clones in normal lung than in tumor tissue. The sequencing platform is not named in the methods, and unique molecular identifiers are not mentioned. The cohort had only around 14 patients, and the authors noted that larger samples and more detailed clinical data are needed. TCR diversity was significantly higher in younger patients, and greater tumor TCR diversity was associated with shorter overall survival and shorter disease-free survival.

The library was produced with multiplex PCR. These reads were obtained on an Illumina HiSeq 2500. TCRbeta libraries were constructed through three rounds of nested PCR with primers (Table S4) according to protocols adapted from ARM-PCR. Before sequencing, PCR products in the 200-500 bp range were cut out of the gel and cleaned up using the QIAquick gel extraction kit. Concerning the study's data processing: Reads were cleaned with Trimmomatic, merged with FLASH into complete CDR3 sequences, and assigned to V(D)J germline segments with MiTCR. Clonal diversity was computed as the inverse Simpson's index with VDJtools. A read counted as productive if the sequence was in-frame and lacked a premature stop codon. The public reads were reprocessed in TCRdb via fastp at Q25 and MiXCR, keeping in-frame beta chains. Duplicate CDR3 protein sequences are folded into a single record with the most common DNA and genes. TCRdb's processing, not the study's, gives the V and J calls here. The sample table shows roughly 120,000 distinct CDR3 sequences, and over 70% are seen once. Jointly, the top ten make up about 23% of the sample.

V is pared back by 4 bases and J by 3 bases, with 28 bases lying between the germline termini. CDR1 and CDR2 are read off the germline V gene as MDHEN and SYDVKM. Its CDR3 holds 20 amino acids, cysteine through phenylalanine. The kept DNA is CDR3 alone, 60 bases in frame from the first base. The sequence is built from TRBV28 and TRBJ2-1; a tentative D match to TRBD1 spans 6 bases. The source of this sequence is a man between 65 and 85 years old with non-small cell lung cancer. Input material: lung tumor tissue. The encoded CDR3 is CASSYPLRTGYRANYNEQFF. The DNA is TGTGCCAGCAGTTACCCCCTCAGGACGGGGTACAGGGCGAACTACAATGAGCAGTTCTTC.